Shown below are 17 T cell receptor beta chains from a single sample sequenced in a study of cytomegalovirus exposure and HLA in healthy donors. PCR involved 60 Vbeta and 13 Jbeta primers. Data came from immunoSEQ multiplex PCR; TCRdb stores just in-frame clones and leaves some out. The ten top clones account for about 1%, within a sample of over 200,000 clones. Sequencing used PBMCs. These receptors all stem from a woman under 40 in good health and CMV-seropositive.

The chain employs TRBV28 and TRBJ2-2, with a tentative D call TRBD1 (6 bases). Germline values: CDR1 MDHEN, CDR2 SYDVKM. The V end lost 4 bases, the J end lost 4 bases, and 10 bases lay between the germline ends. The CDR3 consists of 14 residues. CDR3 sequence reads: CASSSGQITGELFF. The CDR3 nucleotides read TGTGCCAGCAGTTCCGGACAGATCACCGGGGAGCTGTTTTTT.

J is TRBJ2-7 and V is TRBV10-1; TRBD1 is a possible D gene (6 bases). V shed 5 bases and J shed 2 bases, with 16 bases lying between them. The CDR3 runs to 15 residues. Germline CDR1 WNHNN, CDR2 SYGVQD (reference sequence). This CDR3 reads CASSPGAIQTYEQYF. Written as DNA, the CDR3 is TGCGCCAGCAGTCCAGGGGCTATCCAAACCTACGAGCAGTACTTC.

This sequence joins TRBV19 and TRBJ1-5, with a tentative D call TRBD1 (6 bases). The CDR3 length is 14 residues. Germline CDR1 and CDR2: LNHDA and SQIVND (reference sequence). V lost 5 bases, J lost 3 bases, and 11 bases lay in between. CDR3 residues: CASSPQGFNQPQHF. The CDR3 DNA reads TGTGCCAGTAGTCCACAGGGTTTCAATCAGCCCCAGCATTTT. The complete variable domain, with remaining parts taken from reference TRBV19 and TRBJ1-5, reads DGGITQSPKYLFRKEGQNVTLSCEQNLNHDAMYWYRQDPGQGLRLIYYSQIVNDFQKGDIAEGYSVSREKKESFPLTVTSAQKNPTAFYLCASSPQGFNQPQHFGDGTRLSIL.

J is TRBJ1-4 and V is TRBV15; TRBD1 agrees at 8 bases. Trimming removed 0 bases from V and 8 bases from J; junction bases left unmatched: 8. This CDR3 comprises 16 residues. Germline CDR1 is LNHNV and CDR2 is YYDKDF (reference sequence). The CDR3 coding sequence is TGTGCCACCAGCAGAGATGGGGCAGGGGGCAGCGAAAAACTGTTTTTT. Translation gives CATSRDGAGGSEKLFF.

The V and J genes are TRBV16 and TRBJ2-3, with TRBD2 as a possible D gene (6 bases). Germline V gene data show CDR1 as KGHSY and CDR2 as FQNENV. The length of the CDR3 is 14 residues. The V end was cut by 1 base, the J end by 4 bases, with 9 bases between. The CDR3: CASSQLRESDTQYF. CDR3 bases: TGTGCCAGCAGCCAATTACGGGAGTCAGATACGCAGTATTTT. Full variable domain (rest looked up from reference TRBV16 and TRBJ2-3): GEEVAQTPKHLVRGEGQKAKLYCAPIKGHSYVFWYQQVLKNEFKFLISFQNENVFDETGMPKERFSAKCLPNSPCSLEIQATKLEDSAVYFCASSQLRESDTQYFGPGTRLTVL.

CDR3 region: CASSLPTLYEQYF. CDR3 DNA sequence: TGTGCCAGCAGTCTTCCTACCCTCTACGAGCAGTACTTC. The chain joins TRBV28 to TRBJ2-7, with D unclear. Per the germline V gene, CDR1 is MDHEN and CDR2 is SYDVKM. Trimming cost V 5 bases and J 3 bases, with 11 bases left between them. The length of the CDR3 is 13 residues.

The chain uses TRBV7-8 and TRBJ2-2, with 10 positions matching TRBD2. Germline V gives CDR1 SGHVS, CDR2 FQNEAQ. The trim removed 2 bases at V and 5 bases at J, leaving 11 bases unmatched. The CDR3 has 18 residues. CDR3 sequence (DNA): TGTGCCAGCAGCTTATTTTTGGGAGCGGGGGGGCAAACCGGGGAGCTGTTTTTT. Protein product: CASSLFLGAGGQTGELFF.

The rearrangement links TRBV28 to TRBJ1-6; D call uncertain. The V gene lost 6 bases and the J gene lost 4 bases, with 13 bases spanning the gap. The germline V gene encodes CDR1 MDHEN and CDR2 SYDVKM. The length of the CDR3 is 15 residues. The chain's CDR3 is CASRARRTYNSPLHF. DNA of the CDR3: TGTGCCAGCAGGGCGAGACGGACTTATAATTCACCCCTCCACTTT.

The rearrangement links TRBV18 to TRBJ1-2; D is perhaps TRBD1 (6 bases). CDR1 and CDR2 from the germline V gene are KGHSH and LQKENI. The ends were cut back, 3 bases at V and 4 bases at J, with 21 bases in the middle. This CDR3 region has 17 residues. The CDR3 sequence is CASSPADRVRDSYGYTF. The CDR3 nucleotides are TGTGCCAGCTCACCCGCGGACAGAGTTCGGGATAGCTATGGCTACACCTTC.

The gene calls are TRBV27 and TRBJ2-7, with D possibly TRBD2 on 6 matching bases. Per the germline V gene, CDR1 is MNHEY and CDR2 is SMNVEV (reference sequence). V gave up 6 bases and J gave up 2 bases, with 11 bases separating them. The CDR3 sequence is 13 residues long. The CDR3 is CASSEGTAYEQYF. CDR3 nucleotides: TGTGCCAGCAGCGAGGGGACTGCCTACGAGCAGTACTTC.

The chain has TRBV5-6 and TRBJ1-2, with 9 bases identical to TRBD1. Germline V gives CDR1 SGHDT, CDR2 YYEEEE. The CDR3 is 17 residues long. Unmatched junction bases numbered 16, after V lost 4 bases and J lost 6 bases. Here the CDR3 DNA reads TGTGCCAGCAGCATAATTTCGGGACAGGGATGGGGCCATGGCTACACCTTC. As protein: CASSIISGQGWGHGYTF.

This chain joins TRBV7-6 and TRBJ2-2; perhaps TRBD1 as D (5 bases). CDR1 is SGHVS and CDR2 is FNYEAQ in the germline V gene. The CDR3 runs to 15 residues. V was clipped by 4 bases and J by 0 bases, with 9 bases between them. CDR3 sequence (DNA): TGTGCCAGCAGCTCAACAGGTCCGAACACCGGGGAGCTGTTTTTT. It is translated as CASSSTGPNTGELFF.

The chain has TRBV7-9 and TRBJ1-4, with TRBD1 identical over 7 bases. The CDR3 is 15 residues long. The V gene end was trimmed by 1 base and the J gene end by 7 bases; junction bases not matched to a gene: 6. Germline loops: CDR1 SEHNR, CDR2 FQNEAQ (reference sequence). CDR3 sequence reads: CASSLGRDSGEKLFF. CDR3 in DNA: TGTGCCAGCAGCTTAGGCCGGGACAGCGGTGAAAAACTGTTTTTT.

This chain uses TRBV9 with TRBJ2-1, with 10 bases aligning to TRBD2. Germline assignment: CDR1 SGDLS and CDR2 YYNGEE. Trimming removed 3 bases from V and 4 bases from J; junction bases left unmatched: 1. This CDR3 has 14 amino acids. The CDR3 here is CASSEREGYNEQFF. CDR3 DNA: TGTGCCAGCAGCGAGCGGGAGGGTTACAATGAGCAGTTCTTC.

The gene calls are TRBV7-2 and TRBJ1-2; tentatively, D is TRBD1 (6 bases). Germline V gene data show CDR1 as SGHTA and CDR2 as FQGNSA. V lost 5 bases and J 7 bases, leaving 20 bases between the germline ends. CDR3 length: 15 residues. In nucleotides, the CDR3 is TGTGCCAGCAGCGGGCGGGGGGGGCGATCCTCTGGCTACACCTTC. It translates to CASSGRGGRSSGYTF.

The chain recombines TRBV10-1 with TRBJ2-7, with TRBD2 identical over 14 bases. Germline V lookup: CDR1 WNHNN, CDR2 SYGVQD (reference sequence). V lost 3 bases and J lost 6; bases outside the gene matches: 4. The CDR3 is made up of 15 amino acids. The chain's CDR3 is CASSEGTSGRGEQYF. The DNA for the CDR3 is TGCGCCAGCAGTGAAGGGACTAGCGGGAGAGGCGAGCAGTACTTC.

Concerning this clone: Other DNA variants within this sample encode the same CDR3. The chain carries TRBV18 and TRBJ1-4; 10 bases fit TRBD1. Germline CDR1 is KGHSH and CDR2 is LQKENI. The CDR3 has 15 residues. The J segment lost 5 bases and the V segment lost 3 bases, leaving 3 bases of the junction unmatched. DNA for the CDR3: TGTGCCAGCTCACCGCGGACAGGGGGAAATGAAAAACTGTTTTTT. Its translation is CASSPRTGGNEKLFF. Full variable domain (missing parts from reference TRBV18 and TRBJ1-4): NAGVMQNPRHLVRRRGQEARLRCSPMKGHSHVYWYRQLPEEGLKFMVYLQKENIIDESGMPKERFSAEFPKEGPSILRIQQVVRGDSAAYFCASSPRTGGNEKLFFGSGTQLSVL.